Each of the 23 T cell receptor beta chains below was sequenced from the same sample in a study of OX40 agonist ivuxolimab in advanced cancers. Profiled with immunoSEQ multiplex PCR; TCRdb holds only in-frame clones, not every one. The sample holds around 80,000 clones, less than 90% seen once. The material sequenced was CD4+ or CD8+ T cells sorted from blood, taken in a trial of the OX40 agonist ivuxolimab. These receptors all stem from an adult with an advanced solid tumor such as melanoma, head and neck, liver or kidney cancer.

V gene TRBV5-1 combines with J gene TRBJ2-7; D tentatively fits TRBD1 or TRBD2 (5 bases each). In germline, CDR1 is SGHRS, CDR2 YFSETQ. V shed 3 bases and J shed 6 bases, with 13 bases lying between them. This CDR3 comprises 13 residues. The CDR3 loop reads CASSWAGTVEQYF. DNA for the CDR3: TGCGCCAGCAGCTGGGCCGGGACCGTCGAGCAGTACTTC.

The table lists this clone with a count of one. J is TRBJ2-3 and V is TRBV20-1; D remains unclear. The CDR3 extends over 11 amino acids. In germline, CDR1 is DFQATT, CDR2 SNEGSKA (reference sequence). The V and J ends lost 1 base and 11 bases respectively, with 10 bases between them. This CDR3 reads CSARVTIKQYF. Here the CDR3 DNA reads TGCAGTGCTAGAGTTACTATAAAGCAGTATTTT.

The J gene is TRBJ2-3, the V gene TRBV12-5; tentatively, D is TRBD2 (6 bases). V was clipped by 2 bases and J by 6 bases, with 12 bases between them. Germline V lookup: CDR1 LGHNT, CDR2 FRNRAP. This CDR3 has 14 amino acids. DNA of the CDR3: TGTGCTAGTGGTTTGTGGCTAGCGCATGATACGCAGTATTTT. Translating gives CASGLWLAHDTQYF.

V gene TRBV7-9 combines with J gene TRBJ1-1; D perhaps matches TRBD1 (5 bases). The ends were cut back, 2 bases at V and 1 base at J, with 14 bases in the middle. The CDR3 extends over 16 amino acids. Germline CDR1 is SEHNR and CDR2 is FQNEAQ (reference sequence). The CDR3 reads CASSLPRWGKNTEAFF. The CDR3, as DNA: TGTGCCAGCAGCTTACCTCGGTGGGGCAAGAACACTGAAGCTTTCTTT.

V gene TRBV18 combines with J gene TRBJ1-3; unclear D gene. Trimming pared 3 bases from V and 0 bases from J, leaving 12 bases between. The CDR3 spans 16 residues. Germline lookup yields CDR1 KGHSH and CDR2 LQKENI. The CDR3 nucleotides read TGTGCCAGCTCACCCCGCACAAGGAGCTCTGGAAACACCATATATTTT. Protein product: CASSPRTRSSGNTIYF.

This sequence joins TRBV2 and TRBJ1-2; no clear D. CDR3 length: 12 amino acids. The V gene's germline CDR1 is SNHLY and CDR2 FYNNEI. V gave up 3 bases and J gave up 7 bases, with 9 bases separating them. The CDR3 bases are TGTGCCAGCAGTGACGAGGAATCTGGCTACACCTTC. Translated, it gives CASSDEESGYTF.

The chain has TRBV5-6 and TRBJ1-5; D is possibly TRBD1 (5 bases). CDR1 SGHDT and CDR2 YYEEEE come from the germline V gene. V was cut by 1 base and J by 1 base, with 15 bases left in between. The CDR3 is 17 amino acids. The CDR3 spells CASSLRISRESNQPQHF. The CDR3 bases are TGTGCCAGCAGCTTGAGGATCTCCAGGGAAAGCAATCAGCCCCAGCATTTT.

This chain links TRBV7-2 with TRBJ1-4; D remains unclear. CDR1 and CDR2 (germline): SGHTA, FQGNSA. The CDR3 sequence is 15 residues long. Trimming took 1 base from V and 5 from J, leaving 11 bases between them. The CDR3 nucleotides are TGTGCCAGCAGCTTAGGGAGGGAAGGGAATGAAAAACTGTTTTTT. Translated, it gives CASSLGREGNEKLFF.

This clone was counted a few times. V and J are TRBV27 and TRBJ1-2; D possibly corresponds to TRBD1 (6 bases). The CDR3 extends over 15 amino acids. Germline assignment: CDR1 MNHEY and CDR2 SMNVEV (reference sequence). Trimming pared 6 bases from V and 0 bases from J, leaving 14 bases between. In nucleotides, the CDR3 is TGTGCCAGCAGAAGGGGGGGAAAAGCTAACTATGGCTACACCTTC. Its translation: CASRRGGKANYGYTF.

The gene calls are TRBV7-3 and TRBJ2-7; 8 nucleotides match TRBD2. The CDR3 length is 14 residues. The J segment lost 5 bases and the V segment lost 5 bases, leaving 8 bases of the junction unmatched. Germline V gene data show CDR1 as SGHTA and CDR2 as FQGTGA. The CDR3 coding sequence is TGTGCCAGCAGCCAGACGGGGGGGAAAGACGAGCAGTACTTC. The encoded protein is CASSQTGGKDEQYF.

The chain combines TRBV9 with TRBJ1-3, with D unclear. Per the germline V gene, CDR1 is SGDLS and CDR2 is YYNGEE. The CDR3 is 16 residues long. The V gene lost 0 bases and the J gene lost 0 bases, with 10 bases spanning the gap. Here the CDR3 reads CASSVVGRGSGNTIYF. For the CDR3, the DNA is TGTGCCAGCAGCGTAGTCGGGCGGGGCTCTGGAAACACCATATATTTT.

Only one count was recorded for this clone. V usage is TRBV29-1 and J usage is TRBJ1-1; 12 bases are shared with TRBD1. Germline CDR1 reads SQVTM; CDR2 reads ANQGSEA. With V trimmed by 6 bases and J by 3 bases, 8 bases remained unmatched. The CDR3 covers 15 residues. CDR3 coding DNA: TGCAGCGTGGGACAGGGGGCGCGAGGGGACACTGAAGCTTTCTTT. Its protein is CSVGQGARGDTEAFF.

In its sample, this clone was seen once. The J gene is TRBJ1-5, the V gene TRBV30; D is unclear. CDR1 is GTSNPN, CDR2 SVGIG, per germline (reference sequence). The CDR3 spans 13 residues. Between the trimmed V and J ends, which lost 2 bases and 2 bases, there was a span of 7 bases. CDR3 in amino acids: CAWSREGNQPQHF. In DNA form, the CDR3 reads TGTGCCTGGAGTCGGGAAGGCAATCAGCCCCAGCATTTT.

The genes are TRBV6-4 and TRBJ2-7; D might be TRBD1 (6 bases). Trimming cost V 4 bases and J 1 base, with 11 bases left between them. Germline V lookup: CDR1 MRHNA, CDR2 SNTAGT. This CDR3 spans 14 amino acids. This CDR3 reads CASSGGHSSYEQYF. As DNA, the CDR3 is TGTGCCAGCAGTGGGGGGCATTCTTCCTACGAGCAGTACTTC.

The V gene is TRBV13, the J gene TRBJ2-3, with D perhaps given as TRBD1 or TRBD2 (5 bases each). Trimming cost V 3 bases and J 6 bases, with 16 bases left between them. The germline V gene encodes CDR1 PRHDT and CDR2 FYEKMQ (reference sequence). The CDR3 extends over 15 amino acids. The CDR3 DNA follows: TGTGCCAGCAGCTTTTCGAGGGGTGGTGCGGATACGCAGTATTTT. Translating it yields CASSFSRGGADTQYF.

CDR3 nucleotide sequence: TGTGCCAGCAGCTCGGGGCAGACCCCCTACGAGCAGTACTTC. Its protein product is CASSSGQTPYEQYF. This chain links TRBV9 with TRBJ2-7; D is possibly TRBD1 or TRBD2 (5 bases each). From germline, CDR1 is SGDLS and CDR2 YYNGEE. Deletions cut 4 bases from V and 2 bases from J, with 13 bases between. The CDR3 sequence is 14 residues long.

This CDR3 reads CASSYHRDSNQPQHF. The CDR3 coding sequence is TGTGCCAGCAGCTATCACAGGGATAGCAATCAGCCCCAGCATTTT. The chain carries TRBV7-2 and TRBJ1-5, with a tentative D call TRBD1 (6 bases). V was cut by 4 bases and J by 0 bases, with 10 bases left in between. Germline CDR1 reads SGHTA; CDR2 reads FQGNSA. There are 15 residues in the CDR3.

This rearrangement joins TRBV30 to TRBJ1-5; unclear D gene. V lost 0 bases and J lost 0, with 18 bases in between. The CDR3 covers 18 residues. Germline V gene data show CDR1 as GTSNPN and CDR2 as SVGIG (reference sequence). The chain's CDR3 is CAWSVGGLPNYSNQPQHF. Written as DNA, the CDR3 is TGTGCCTGGAGTGTAGGAGGGCTCCCGAACTATAGCAATCAGCCCCAGCATTTT.

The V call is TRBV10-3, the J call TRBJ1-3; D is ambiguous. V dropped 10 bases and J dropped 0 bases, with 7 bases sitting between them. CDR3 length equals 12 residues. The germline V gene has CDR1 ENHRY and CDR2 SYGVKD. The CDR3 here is CATQSSGNTIYF. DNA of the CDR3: TGTGCCACCCAGTCCTCTGGAAACACCATATATTTT.

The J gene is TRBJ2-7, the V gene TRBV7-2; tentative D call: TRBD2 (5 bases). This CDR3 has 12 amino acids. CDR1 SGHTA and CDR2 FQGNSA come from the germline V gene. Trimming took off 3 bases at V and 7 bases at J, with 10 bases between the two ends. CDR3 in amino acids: CASSFVQREQYF. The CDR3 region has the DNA TGTGCCAGCAGCTTCGTCCAGCGGGAGCAGTACTTC. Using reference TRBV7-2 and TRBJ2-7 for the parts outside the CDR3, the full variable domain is GAGVSQSPSNKVTEKGKDVELRCDPISGHTALYWYRQSLGQGLEFLIYFQGNSAPDKSGLPSDRFSAERTGGSVSTLTIQRTQQEDSAVYLCASSFVQREQYFGPGTRLTVT.

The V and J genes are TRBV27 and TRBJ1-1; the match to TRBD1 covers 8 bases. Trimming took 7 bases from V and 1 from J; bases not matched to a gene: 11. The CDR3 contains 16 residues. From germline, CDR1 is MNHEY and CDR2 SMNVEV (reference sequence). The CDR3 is CASTPDRGMANTEAFF. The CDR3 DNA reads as TGTGCCAGCACCCCAGACAGGGGAATGGCGAACACTGAAGCTTTCTTT.

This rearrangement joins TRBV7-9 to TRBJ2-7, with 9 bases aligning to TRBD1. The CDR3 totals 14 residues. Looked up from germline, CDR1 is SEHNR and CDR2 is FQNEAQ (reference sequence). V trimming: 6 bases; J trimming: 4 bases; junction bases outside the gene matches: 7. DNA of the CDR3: TGTGCCAGCAGTACCGGACAGGGGTGGTACGAGCAGTACTTC. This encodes CASSTGQGWYEQYF.

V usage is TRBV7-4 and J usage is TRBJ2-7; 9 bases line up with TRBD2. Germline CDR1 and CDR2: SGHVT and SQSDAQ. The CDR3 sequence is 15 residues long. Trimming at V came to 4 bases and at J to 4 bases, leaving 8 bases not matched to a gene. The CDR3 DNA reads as TGTGCCAGCAGCTCGTCGGGACTAGCTTATTACGAGCAGTACTTC. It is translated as CASSSSGLAYYEQYF.